The 28 T cell receptor beta chains listed next were all sequenced from one sample in a study of blood T cell repertoires in COVID-19. Sequencing used immunoSEQ multiplex PCR; TCRdb keeps in-frame clones, though not all of them. The data contain 250,000 to 300,000 clones, around 85% of them singletons. The sequencing input was peripheral blood. These receptors were obtained from a middle-aged man with active or convalescent COVID-19.

J is TRBJ2-7 and V is TRBV4-1; 10 bases map to TRBD1. Germline CDR1 and CDR2: MGHRA and YSYEKL. With V trimmed by 1 base and J by 0 bases, 6 bases remained unmatched. The CDR3 consists of 17 residues. The CDR3 protein is CASSQALGQGFSYEQYF. The CDR3 region has the DNA TGCGCCAGCAGCCAAGCGTTGGGACAGGGGTTCTCCTACGAGCAGTACTTC.

This chain joins TRBV19 and TRBJ2-6, with 7 bases identical to TRBD1. The CDR3 has 15 amino acids. Germline V CDR1 and CDR2: LNHDA, SQIVND (reference sequence). V lost 4 bases to trimming and J lost 2 bases; unmatched junction nucleotides: 2. CDR3 sequence reads: CASSTQGAGANVLTF. In DNA form, the CDR3 reads TGTGCCAGTAGTACCCAGGGGGCTGGGGCCAACGTCCTGACTTTC.

The chain combines TRBV20-1 with TRBJ2-2; 11 bases agree with TRBD2. The CDR3 spans 16 residues. After removal of 3 bases from V and 4 bases from J, the junction contained 7 bases not matched to a gene. Germline values: CDR1 DFQATT, CDR2 SNEGSKA (reference sequence). The CDR3 nucleotides are TGCAGTGCTAGTGATTTAGCGGGAGGGGGCACCGGGGAGCTGTTTTTT. Its translation: CSASDLAGGGTGELFF.

The chain employs TRBV3-1 (or the pseudogene TRBV3-2) and TRBJ2-5; a weak D match, TRBD2 (5 bases). The germline gives CDR1 LGHDT, CDR2 YNNKEL (reference sequence). The V end lost 4 bases, the J end lost 5 bases, and 20 bases lay between the germline ends. The CDR3 is 16 residues long. CDR3 coding DNA: TGTGCCAGCAGCCCTGGGAGTAGGGTTGTAGGGGAGACCCAGTACTTC. Translated, it gives CASSPGSRVVGETQYF.

The V and J genes are TRBV19 and TRBJ2-7; 7 bases line up with TRBD1. V was pared by 2 bases and J by 4 bases, with 11 bases of the junction left unmatched. This CDR3 has 16 amino acids. Per germline, CDR1 LNHDA and CDR2 SQIVND (reference sequence). CDR3 protein: CASSISGQSSVYEQYF. The DNA of the CDR3 is TGTGCCAGTAGTATATCGGGACAGTCTTCGGTATACGAGCAGTACTTC.

The V and J genes are TRBV5-5 and TRBJ2-3; perhaps TRBD2 as D (7 bases). CDR3 length equals 15 residues. Per germline, CDR1 SGHKS and CDR2 YYEKEE (reference sequence). The V and J ends lost 4 bases and 0 bases respectively, with 12 bases between them. For the CDR3, the DNA is TGTGCCAGCAGCCAAGGGGGGGGGAGCACAGATACGCAGTATTTT. Protein: CASSQGGGSTDTQYF.

A few counts support this clone. This chain uses TRBV5-4 with TRBJ2-7; possible D gene TRBD2, 5 bases. This CDR3 region has 15 residues. The germline CDR1 and CDR2 sequences are SGHNT and YYREEE (reference sequence). Trimming shortened V by 4 bases and J by 3 bases, and 17 bases separated the two germline ends. CDR3 region: CASSEGSAVYYEQYF. The CDR3 DNA reads TGTGCCAGCAGCGAGGGCTCAGCGGTTTACTACGAGCAGTACTTC.

The J gene is TRBJ1-4, the V gene TRBV7-9, with 7 bases identical to TRBD1. The CDR3 has 16 residues. The ends lost 4 bases at V and 4 bases at J; junction bases unmatched: 9. The germline V gene encodes CDR1 SEHNR and CDR2 FQNEAQ (reference sequence). CDR3: CASSSTWDRSNEKLFF. Written as DNA, the CDR3 is TGTGCCAGCAGCTCCACCTGGGACAGAAGTAATGAAAAACTGTTTTTT.

This clone was observed once. The chain is built from TRBV7-2 and TRBJ1-5; unclear D gene. Germline lookup yields CDR1 SGHTA and CDR2 FQGNSA. Trimming took 1 base from V and 11 from J, leaving 12 bases between them. This CDR3 is built from 13 residues. The CDR3 region is CASSLGRVAAQHF. The CDR3 nucleotides read TGTGCCAGCAGCTTAGGAAGAGTTGCGGCCCAGCATTTT.

V gene TRBV6-1 combines with J gene TRBJ2-7, with 11 bases fitting TRBD1. Losses at the gene ends were 5 bases for V and 11 bases for J; bases not matched to a gene: 5. The CDR3 is 12 amino acids. Germline CDR1 and CDR2: MNHNS and SASEGT. The CDR3 nucleotides are TGTGCCAGCAGTACTGGACAGGGGGCGGAGTACTTC. This encodes CASSTGQGAEYF.

This clone occurred once. The genes are TRBV28 and TRBJ1-2; possible D gene TRBD1, 5 bases. The CDR3 is made up of 14 amino acids. Germline V gene lookup returns CDR1 MDHEN and CDR2 SYDVKM. V was trimmed by 5 bases and J by 4 bases, leaving 14 bases between them. The DNA for the CDR3 is TGTGCCAGCAGTCCCCCGGTGGGGCCCTATGGCTACACCTTC. This gives the protein CASSPPVGPYGYTF.

The gene calls are TRBV9 and TRBJ2-1; 7 bases agree with TRBD1. CDR3 size: 14 residues. The germline gives CDR1 SGDLS, CDR2 YYNGEE. The trim removed 0 bases at V and 6 bases at J, leaving 3 bases unmatched. Here the CDR3 reads CASSVEGAVNEQFF. The CDR3 coding sequence is TGTGCCAGCAGCGTAGAGGGGGCGGTCAATGAGCAGTTCTTC.

The V and J genes are TRBV5-6 and TRBJ1-1, with D uncertain. The CDR3 is made up of 14 amino acids. Germline loops: CDR1 SGHDT, CDR2 YYEEEE. Trimming pared 4 bases from V and 0 bases from J, leaving 10 bases between. CDR3 loop: CASSPWSVNTEAFF. The CDR3 DNA sequence: TGTGCCAGCAGCCCGTGGAGCGTGAACACTGAAGCTTTCTTT.

The chain has TRBV7-3 and TRBJ2-5, with D possibly matching TRBD2 (5 bases). The CDR3 sequence is 13 residues long. Per the germline V gene, CDR1 is SGHTA and CDR2 is FQGTGA. V lost 1 base and J 5 bases, leaving 8 bases between the germline ends. This chain's CDR3 is CASSLSGQETQYF. CDR3 coding DNA: TGTGCCAGCAGCTTAAGCGGGCAGGAGACCCAGTACTTC.

The chain uses TRBV7-2 and TRBJ2-3, with 10 bases aligning to TRBD2. Germline CDR1 reads SGHTA; CDR2 reads FQGNSA. V trimming: 6 bases; J trimming: 3 bases; junction bases outside the gene matches: 6. The length of the CDR3 is 15 residues. This CDR3 is CASRLSGRGTDTQYF. CDR3 nucleotide sequence: TGTGCCAGCAGACTCAGCGGGAGGGGAACAGATACGCAGTATTTT. Variable domain in full (rest from reference TRBV7-2 and TRBJ2-3): GAGVSQSPSNKVTEKGKDVELRCDPISGHTALYWYRQSLGQGLEFLIYFQGNSAPDKSGLPSDRFSAERTGGSVSTLTIQRTQQEDSAVYLCASRLSGRGTDTQYFGPGTRLTVL.

The V call is TRBV7-9, the J call TRBJ1-2; D is unclear. Trimming cost V 0 bases and J 8 bases, with 10 bases left between them. Germline V gives CDR1 SEHNR, CDR2 FQNEAQ (reference sequence). The CDR3 is made up of 13 amino acids. The CDR3 spells CASSLARAGGYTF. CDR3 bases: TGTGCCAGCAGCTTAGCGAGGGCTGGCGGCTACACCTTC.

In this sample, this clone turned up once. This chain joins TRBV19 and TRBJ2-5; the D gene is possibly TRBD2 (6 bases). The V gene lost 6 bases and the J gene lost 5 bases, with 16 bases spanning the gap. This CDR3 is built from 14 residues. The germline V gene encodes CDR1 LNHDA and CDR2 SQIVND (reference sequence). The CDR3 is CASSAGLGGETQYF. DNA of the CDR3: TGTGCCAGTAGCGCGGGGCTAGGAGGGGAGACCCAGTACTTC.

V gene TRBV2 combines with J gene TRBJ2-5, with D tentatively TRBD1 (7 bases). Trimming removed 4 bases at V and 4 bases at J, with 16 bases between. CDR3 length: 15 amino acids. Germline V gene lookup returns CDR1 SNHLY and CDR2 FYNNEI. The CDR3, as DNA: TGTGCCAGCAGTGTGTTTAGACAGGGAGGAGAGACCCAGTACTTC. The encoded protein is CASSVFRQGGETQYF.

The DNA for the CDR3 is TGTGCCAGCAGCTTGACAGGGGGTGACACTGAAGCTTTCTTT. It codes for CASSLTGGDTEAFF. The chain uses TRBV7-8 and TRBJ1-1, with TRBD1 identical over 9 bases. The V gene end was trimmed by 3 bases and the J gene end by 3 bases; junction bases not matched to a gene: 2. The CDR3 is 14 residues long. CDR1 is SGHVS and CDR2 is FQNEAQ in the germline V gene.

V usage is TRBV29-1 and J usage is TRBJ1-2, with D unclear. Trimming removed 7 bases from V and 3 bases from J, with 12 bases in between. Germline V gene sequence: CDR1 SQVTM, CDR2 ANQGSEA. The CDR3 covers 12 residues. The CDR3 nucleotides are TGCAGCGCCAGGCGCGGGGACTATGGCTACACCTTC. Translated: CSARRGDYGYTF.

The chain combines TRBV4-1 with TRBJ2-7; 11 bases fit TRBD2. The germline V gene encodes CDR1 MGHRA and CDR2 YSYEKL. This CDR3 has 15 residues. The V gene end was trimmed by 0 bases and the J gene end by 6 bases; junction bases not matched to a gene: 4. In nucleotides, the CDR3 is TGCGCCAGCAGCCAAGAACTAGCGGGAGCCCGCGAGCAGTACTTC. It yields the protein CASSQELAGAREQYF.

The V call is TRBV12-3 or TRBV12-4, the J call TRBJ1-4; D remains ambiguous. The CDR3 loop spans 13 amino acids. Trimming stripped 5 bases from V and 7 bases from J, with 11 bases between. The DNA for the CDR3 is TGTGCCAGCAGTCGGTGGGGAGGTGAAAAACTGTTTTTT. It specifies CASSRWGGEKLFF.

The chain uses TRBV30 and TRBJ2-7; D is perhaps TRBD1 (6 bases). The germline gives CDR1 GTSNPN, CDR2 SVGIG (reference sequence). V gave up 3 bases and J gave up 3 bases, with 9 bases separating them. This CDR3 comprises 12 residues. The CDR3 here is CAWSRGHYEQYF. CDR3 nucleotides: TGTGCCTGGAGCAGGGGACACTACGAGCAGTACTTC.

V gene TRBV27 combines with J gene TRBJ2-1; 7 bases are a match to TRBD2. Losses at the gene ends were 6 bases for V and 3 bases for J; bases not matched to a gene: 5. Germline assignment: CDR1 MNHEY and CDR2 SMNVEV (reference sequence). The CDR3 runs to 14 residues. The CDR3 coding sequence is TGTGCCAGCAGAGCCAGCGGGAACTACAATGAGCAGTTCTTC. This gives the protein CASRASGNYNEQFF.

The rearrangement links TRBV4-3 to TRBJ2-3, with D perhaps matching TRBD2 (6 bases). The CDR3 totals 16 residues. With 1 base removed from V and 5 bases from J, the gap between germline ends came to 16 bases. The V gene's germline CDR1 is LGHNA and CDR2 YSLEER. The chain's CDR3 is CASSQGRLGARDTQYF. The CDR3 bases are TGCGCCAGCAGCCAAGGCCGACTAGGGGCTAGAGATACGCAGTATTTT.

The V and J genes are TRBV12-3 or TRBV12-4 and TRBJ2-7; D remains ambiguous. V gave up 6 bases and J gave up 2 bases, with 11 bases separating them. The CDR3 is 13 amino acids. The CDR3 DNA is TGTGCCAGCAGCCCCACAGCTACCTACGAGCAGTACTTC. It encodes CASSPTATYEQYF.

V and J are TRBV19 and TRBJ1-2, with a possible D match to TRBD1 (6 bases). V gave up 7 bases and J gave up 1 base, with 10 bases separating them. Germline V gene lookup returns CDR1 LNHDA and CDR2 SQIVND (reference sequence). This CDR3 comprises 13 residues. CDR3 sequence reads: CASNSQGNYGYTF. DNA of the CDR3: TGTGCCAGTAACTCACAGGGTAACTATGGCTACACCTTC.

The chain employs TRBV7-2 and TRBJ2-7; a possible D gene is TRBD1 (6 bases). V lost 4 bases to trimming and J lost 0 bases, with 16 bases between them. Germline CDR1 reads SGHTA; CDR2 reads FQGNSA. This CDR3 is 16 amino acids long. The CDR3 DNA sequence: TGTGCCAGCAGCTGGCAAGGGGGAGTAAGCTCCTACGAGCAGTACTTC. This codes for CASSWQGGVSSYEQYF.